The present entry profiles one TCR beta chain with its context. The PCR employed 60 Vbeta primers together with 13 Jbeta primers. Only in-frame clones appear in the TCRdb table, and some are missing; sequencing was by immunoSEQ multiplex PCR. The table lists 150,000 to 200,000 clones, approximately 80% of them singletons. Germline CDR1 is LNHDA and CDR2 is SQIVND (reference sequence). V shed 4 bases and J 6 bases; nucleotides not matched to a gene: 5. The CDR3 consists of 16 residues. The data belong to a study of cytomegalovirus exposure and HLA in healthy donors. Study-level background: In a previous analysis, nearly 120 million unique TCR beta sequences were found from 150 million to 200 million T cells.

The sequenced material came from PBMCs. This chain links TRBV19 with TRBJ2-1, with 14 bases fitting TRBD2. The source of this sequence is a middle-aged woman in good health and CMV-seronegative. The CDR3 nucleotides read TGTGCCAGTAGTAGAGGGACTAGCGGGAGTGTCAATGAGCAGTTCTTC. Protein: CASSRGTSGSVNEQFF.